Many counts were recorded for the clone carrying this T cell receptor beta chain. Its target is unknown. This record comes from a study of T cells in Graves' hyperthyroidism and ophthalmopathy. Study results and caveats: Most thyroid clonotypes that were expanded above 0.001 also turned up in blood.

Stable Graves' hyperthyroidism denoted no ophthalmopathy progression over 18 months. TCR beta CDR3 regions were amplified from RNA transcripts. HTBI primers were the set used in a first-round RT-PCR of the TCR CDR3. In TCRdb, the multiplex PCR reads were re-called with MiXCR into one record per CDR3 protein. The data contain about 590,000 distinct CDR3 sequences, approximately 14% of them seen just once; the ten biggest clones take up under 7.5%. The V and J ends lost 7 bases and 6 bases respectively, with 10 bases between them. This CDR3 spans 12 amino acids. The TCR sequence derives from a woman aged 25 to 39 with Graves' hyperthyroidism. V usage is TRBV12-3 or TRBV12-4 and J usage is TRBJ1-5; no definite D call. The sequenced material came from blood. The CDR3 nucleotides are TGTGCCAGCACCGCCCTCAGTCAGCCCCAGCATTTT. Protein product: CASTALSQPQHF.